A single sample is the source of the 5 T cell receptor beta chains below, sequenced in a study of OX40 agonist ivuxolimab in advanced cancers. Generated by immunoSEQ multiplex PCR, the TCRdb table keeps only in-frame clones and is missing some. The table records around 56,000 clones, over 75% of them present only once. This material consisted of CD4+ or CD8+ T cells sorted from blood, taken in a trial of the OX40 agonist ivuxolimab. The receptors originated from an adult with an advanced solid tumor such as melanoma, head and neck, liver or kidney cancer.

The chain employs TRBV4-3 and TRBJ1-1; a possible D gene is TRBD1 (5 bases). The CDR3 loop spans 13 amino acids. V lost 3 bases, J lost 5 bases, and 10 bases lay in between. Germline lookup yields CDR1 LGHNA and CDR2 YSLEER. CDR3 region: CASSHGGATEAFF. The CDR3 DNA follows: TGCGCCAGCAGCCATGGAGGGGCTACTGAAGCTTTCTTT.

This sequence joins TRBV7-8 and TRBJ1-3, with 12 positions matching TRBD1. CDR1 is SGHVS, CDR2 FQNEAQ, per germline. V was clipped by 6 bases and J by 5 bases; unmatched bases: 5. This CDR3 comprises 15 residues. This CDR3 reads CASRNGTGGRNTIYF. The CDR3 DNA is TGTGCCAGCAGAAATGGGACAGGGGGCCGAAACACCATATATTTT.

The rearrangement joins TRBV5-1 to TRBJ1-5; 8 bases match TRBD1. V dropped 3 bases and J dropped 6; count of bases not matched to a gene: 5. CDR1 and CDR2 (germline): SGHRS, YFSETQ. This CDR3 is built from 14 residues. The CDR3 nucleotides are TGCGCCAGCAGCTCCGGACAGGGCGGTCAGCCCCAGCATTTT. Protein sequence: CASSSGQGGQPQHF.

This clone was seen once. The V and J genes are TRBV7-9 and TRBJ2-1; 7 positions match TRBD1. J was trimmed by 1 base and V by 6 bases; bases with no gene match: 3. Germline loops: CDR1 SEHNR, CDR2 FQNEAQ (reference sequence). CDR3 length: 14 amino acids. The CDR3 sequence is CASRPTGSYNEQFF. The CDR3 DNA reads TGTGCCAGCAGGCCGACAGGGTCCTACAATGAGCAGTTCTTC. Complete variable domain (other parts from reference TRBV7-9 and TRBJ2-1): DTGVSQNPRHKITKRGQNVTFRCDPISEHNRLYWYRQTLGQGPEFLTYFQNEAQLEKSRLLSDRFSAERPKGSFSTLEIQRTEQGDSAMYLCASRPTGSYNEQFFGPGTRLTVL.

The chain is built from TRBV19 and TRBJ2-7; 7 bases line up with TRBD1. V lost 7 bases and J lost 0; bases outside the gene matches: 6. CDR1 and CDR2 from the germline V gene are LNHDA and SQIVND (reference sequence). CDR3 length: 14 amino acids. The DNA of the CDR3 is TGTGCCAGTAAAGACAGGGAAACCTCCTACGAGCAGTACTTC. Translated, it gives CASKDRETSYEQYF.